The next 29 T cell receptor beta chains were all read from a single sample in a study of T cell changes during pregnancy in multiple sclerosis. TCRdb's copy holds only in-frame clones and misses some; the assay was immunoSEQ multiplex PCR. In the table there are about 56,000 clones, 90% of which are singletons. The material was peripheral blood, obtained in the first trimester of pregnancy. These receptors originate from a female donor in good health, enrolled as a control in a pregnancy study.

V and J are TRBV11-3 and TRBJ2-1; 8 nucleotides align to TRBD2. This CDR3 region has 17 residues. Germline CDR1 SGHNT, CDR2 YENEEA. The J segment lost 7 bases and the V segment lost 8 bases, leaving 19 bases of the junction unmatched. In nucleotides, the CDR3 is TGTGCCAGCTCCCCCGGGGGGACGGGGGGGCGGTCTAATGAGCAGTTCTTC. It specifies CASSPGGTGGRSNEQFF.

This clone was recorded only once. This chain joins TRBV19 and TRBJ1-1; 9 nucleotides line up with TRBD1. V shed 10 bases and J 4 bases; nucleotides not matched to a gene: 13. The germline gives CDR1 LNHDA, CDR2 SQIVND (reference sequence). The CDR3 contains 15 residues. The CDR3 here is CATTRIQGAGTEAFF. For the CDR3, the DNA is TGTGCCACCACGAGAATACAGGGGGCGGGCACTGAAGCTTTCTTT.

The chain has TRBV9 and TRBJ2-7; tentative D call: TRBD1 (6 bases). Looked up from germline, CDR1 is SGDLS and CDR2 is YYNGEE. Trimming took off 1 base at V and 0 bases at J, with 8 bases between the two ends. This CDR3 comprises 14 residues. CDR3 DNA sequence: TGTGCCAGCAGCGTATGGGACAACTCCTACGAGCAGTACTTC. Translation gives CASSVWDNSYEQYF.

The CDR3 region has the DNA TGTGCCAGCAGTTTATCGTCTTACAGGTTCGAGCAGTACTTC. This translates into CASSLSSYRFEQYF. The J gene is TRBJ2-7, the V gene TRBV27; a weak D match, TRBD1 (5 bases). The CDR3 is 14 residues long. V lost 0 bases, J lost 6 bases, and 12 bases lay in between. The germline V gene has CDR1 MNHEY and CDR2 SMNVEV (reference sequence).

The chain carries TRBV7-2 and TRBJ1-1; 9 nucleotides align to TRBD1. Trimming took 1 base from V and 0 from J; bases not matched to a gene: 3. CDR1 and CDR2 from the germline V gene are SGHTA and FQGNSA. The CDR3 runs to 16 residues. The CDR3 sequence is CASSLGGQGMNTEAFF. CDR3 in DNA: TGTGCCAGCAGCTTAGGGGGACAGGGTATGAACACTGAAGCTTTCTTT.

The sample holds a few counts of this clone. This sequence joins TRBV6-4 and TRBJ2-7, with TRBD1 as a possible D gene (6 bases). Germline lookup yields CDR1 MRHNA and CDR2 SNTAGT. The V gene lost 9 bases and the J gene lost 2 bases, with 17 bases spanning the gap. The CDR3 has 14 amino acids. The CDR3 here is CARDAGGLPYEQYF. The CDR3 region has the DNA TGTGCCAGGGATGCTGGGGGCCTCCCCTACGAGCAGTACTTC.

This clone has just one count. J is TRBJ2-1 and V is TRBV5-1; TRBD1 aligns across 8 bases. Germline V CDR1 and CDR2: SGHRS, YFSETQ. V shed 4 bases, J shed 8 bases, and the junction held 11 bases outside the gene matches. This CDR3 comprises 15 residues. CDR3 nucleotides: TGCGCCAGCAGCCCGAGGACAGGGTCCGACTATGAGCAGTTCTTC. This sequence encodes CASSPRTGSDYEQFF.

This clone was observed a handful of times. The gene calls are TRBV7-8 and TRBJ1-1, with D perhaps TRBD1 (5 bases). This CDR3 contains 15 residues. CDR1 SGHVS and CDR2 FQNEAQ come from the germline V gene. V lost 0 bases, J lost 6 bases, and 14 bases lay in between. The CDR3 sequence: CASSLALATAAEAFF. The DNA of the CDR3 is TGTGCCAGCAGCTTAGCCCTTGCGACAGCCGCTGAAGCTTTCTTT.

The gene calls are TRBV28 and TRBJ1-2, with 7 bases lining up with TRBD1. Trimming at V came to 2 bases and at J to 2 bases, leaving 5 bases not matched to a gene. The CDR3 has 15 residues. Germline V CDR1 and CDR2: MDHEN, SYDVKM. Written as DNA, the CDR3 is TGTGCCAGCAGTTTACTACAGGGGATGAACTATGGCTACACCTTC. Residues: CASSLLQGMNYGYTF.

The chain carries TRBV2 and TRBJ2-3; perhaps TRBD1 as D (6 bases). The germline V gene encodes CDR1 SNHLY and CDR2 FYNNEI. The CDR3 sequence is 13 residues long. Between the trimmed V and J ends, which lost 9 bases and 6 bases, there was a span of 16 bases. CDR3 nucleotides: TGTGCCAGATGGCAGGGGAGTCAGGATACGCAGTATTTT. It translates to CARWQGSQDTQYF.

The CDR3 sequence is CASSPESHPYYGYTF. The DNA of the CDR3 is TGTGCCAGCAGTCCGGAGTCTCATCCCTACTATGGCTACACCTTC. V gene TRBV28 combines with J gene TRBJ1-2; D not certain. The CDR3 is 15 amino acids. Germline-derived CDR1 and CDR2 are MDHEN and SYDVKM. The V end was cut by 5 bases, the J end by 3 bases, with 16 bases between.

The rearrangement uses TRBV6-5 and TRBJ1-1, with D uncertain. The CDR3 is 13 residues long. Germline-derived CDR1 and CDR2 are MNHEY and SVGAGI. V was cut by 5 bases and J by 1 base, with 8 bases left in between. CDR3 sequence reads: CASSERPNTEAFF. The CDR3 DNA reads as TGTGCCAGCAGTGAGCGACCGAACACTGAAGCTTTCTTT.

The rearrangement uses TRBV5-6 and TRBJ2-2, with D tentatively TRBD1 (5 bases). Trimming removed 6 bases at V and 1 base at J, with 13 bases between. This CDR3 has 15 amino acids. The germline CDR1 and CDR2 sequences are SGHDT and YYEEEE. CDR3 loop: CASTRRQWNTGELFF. CDR3 nucleotide sequence: TGTGCCAGCACCCGAAGACAGTGGAACACCGGGGAGCTGTTTTTT.

The V gene is TRBV5-4, the J gene TRBJ2-1; D remains ambiguous. Germline V lookup: CDR1 SGHNT, CDR2 YYREEE (reference sequence). The ends were cut back, 5 bases at V and 5 bases at J, with 11 bases in the middle. This CDR3 is built from 13 residues. DNA of the CDR3: TGTGCCAGCAGGACAACCGGTGACAATGAGCAGTTCTTC. Translated, it gives CASRTTGDNEQFF.

The chain recombines TRBV5-1 with TRBJ2-7; the match to TRBD1 covers 9 bases. Germline loops: CDR1 SGHRS, CDR2 YFSETQ. With 4 bases clipped from V and 9 bases from J, the junction kept 14 bases outside the gene matches. This CDR3 is built from 15 residues. Here the CDR3 DNA reads TGCGCCAGCAGCATATCGACCGGGACAGGGCATGGGCAGTACTTC. As protein: CASSISTGTGHGQYF.

Only a few counts were recorded for this clone. The V and J genes are TRBV5-1 and TRBJ1-1, with D perhaps TRBD1 (5 bases). From germline, CDR1 is SGHRS and CDR2 YFSETQ. The CDR3 contains 14 residues. V was shortened by 3 bases and J by 5 bases, with 14 bases between the two germline ends. Here the CDR3 DNA reads TGCGCCAGCAGCTCGGGACTGGCGGTTACTGAAGCTTTCTTT. This codes for CASSSGLAVTEAFF.

The V gene is TRBV18, the J gene TRBJ1-4; D is uncertain. This CDR3 has 14 amino acids. Germline CDR1 is KGHSH and CDR2 is LQKENI. The V and J ends lost 0 bases and 10 bases respectively, with 12 bases between them. CDR3 coding DNA: TGTGCCAGCTCACCACCCTACGGACGGGGAAAACTGTTTTTT. It translates to CASSPPYGRGKLFF.

The J gene is TRBJ1-4, the V gene TRBV5-1; 7 bases align to TRBD1. With 0 bases clipped from V and 5 bases from J, the junction kept 1 base outside the gene matches. Per the germline V gene, CDR1 is SGHRS and CDR2 is YFSETQ. The CDR3 sequence is 14 residues long. CDR3 sequence reads: CASSLGRGNEKLFF. CDR3 nucleotide sequence: TGCGCCAGCAGCTTGGGCAGGGGGAATGAAAAACTGTTTTTT.

The rearrangement links TRBV9 to TRBJ2-7; 7 bases line up with TRBD2. This CDR3 has 16 residues. V was clipped by 4 bases and J by 2 bases; unmatched bases: 12. Looked up from germline, CDR1 is SGDLS and CDR2 is YYNGEE. The CDR3 reads CASSPLGGYHAYEQYF. The CDR3 DNA follows: TGTGCCAGCAGCCCCTTGGGAGGGTATCATGCCTACGAGCAGTACTTC.

The sample holds one count of this clone. This sequence joins TRBV5-4 and TRBJ1-5, with 7 bases fitting TRBD1. The CDR3 has 14 amino acids. Trimming took 4 bases from V and 11 from J; bases not matched to a gene: 12. From germline, CDR1 is SGHNT and CDR2 YYREEE (reference sequence). In nucleotides, the CDR3 is TGTGCCAGCAGCAGTGGGACAGACCCACGGACCCAGCATTTT. It translates to CASSSGTDPRTQHF.

The J gene is TRBJ2-1, the V gene TRBV5-4; TRBD2 aligns across 9 bases. V trimming: 4 bases; J trimming: 3 bases; junction bases outside the gene matches: 8. This CDR3 has 16 amino acids. CDR1 and CDR2 from the germline V gene are SGHNT and YYREEE (reference sequence). The CDR3 region has the DNA TGTGCCAGCAGCCCGGATACTAGCGGGCTCTACAATGAGCAGTTCTTC. Translated: CASSPDTSGLYNEQFF.

This rearrangement joins TRBV4-2 to TRBJ2-1; TRBD2 matches at 14 bases. Germline lookup yields CDR1 LGHNA and CDR2 YNFKEQ. This CDR3 is 18 amino acids long. V gave up 1 base and J gave up 8 bases; unmatched junction bases: 10. CDR3 region: CASSQVIGTSGSRDEQFF. CDR3 nucleotides: TGTGCCAGCAGCCAAGTGATCGGGACTAGCGGGAGTAGGGATGAGCAGTTCTTC.

The V call is TRBV2, the J call TRBJ1-2; 8 nucleotides line up with TRBD1. The CDR3 loop spans 13 amino acids. Trimming removed 6 bases from V and 8 bases from J; junction bases left unmatched: 8. CDR1 and CDR2 (germline): SNHLY, FYNNEI. In DNA form, the CDR3 reads TGTGCCAGCAGCGAACAGGGGGTGGAGGGCTACACCTTC. Encoded protein: CASSEQGVEGYTF.

This sequence joins TRBV5-8 and TRBJ2-1; tentatively, D is TRBD1 (6 bases). V was trimmed by 0 bases and J by 9 bases, leaving 10 bases between them. Germline V gene data show CDR1 as SGHTS and CDR2 as YDEGEE. The CDR3 loop spans 13 amino acids. Written as DNA, the CDR3 is TGTGCCAGCAGCTTGGGGCAGGGGAGTGAGCAGTTCTTC. It codes for CASSLGQGSEQFF.

This clone was recorded once. This rearrangement joins TRBV6-5 to TRBJ2-7; 7 bases are shared with TRBD1. The CDR3 has 12 amino acids. Germline assignment: CDR1 MNHEY and CDR2 SVGAGI. With 8 bases clipped from V and 3 bases from J, the junction kept 4 bases outside the gene matches. CDR3 sequence reads: CASQDRSYEQYF. CDR3 nucleotides: TGTGCCAGCCAGGACAGGAGCTACGAGCAGTACTTC.

The chain uses TRBV4-2 and TRBJ2-7; TRBD1 matches 11 bases. V lost 2 bases to trimming and J lost 4 bases; unmatched junction nucleotides: 4. The CDR3 is 15 amino acids. CDR1 and CDR2 from the germline V gene are LGHNA and YNFKEQ. The chain's CDR3 is CASSQNRDRGYEQYF. The DNA for the CDR3 is TGTGCCAGCAGCCAAAACCGGGACAGGGGGTACGAGCAGTACTTC.

This rearrangement joins TRBV5-1 to TRBJ1-1; TRBD1 is a possible D gene (5 bases). Germline loops: CDR1 SGHRS, CDR2 YFSETQ. Trimming shortened V by 0 bases and J by 1 base, and 7 bases separated the two germline ends. The CDR3 contains 14 residues. The CDR3 DNA sequence: TGCGCCAGCAGCTTGGGACAGTGGAACACTGAAGCTTTCTTT. Its translation: CASSLGQWNTEAFF.

J is TRBJ2-5 and V is TRBV7-3; 7 nucleotides line up with TRBD1. Per the germline V gene, CDR1 is SGHTA and CDR2 is FQGTGA. This CDR3 comprises 15 residues. V lost 1 base to trimming and J lost 3 bases; unmatched junction nucleotides: 5. CDR3 sequence reads: CASSLIGQGEETQYF. CDR3 nucleotides: TGTGCCAGCAGCTTAATCGGTCAGGGGGAAGAGACCCAGTACTTC.

This sequence joins TRBV10-2 and TRBJ2-7; 16 bases agree with TRBD2. CDR3 size: 15 residues. The ends lost 7 bases at V and 2 bases at J; junction bases unmatched: 2. Germline assignment: CDR1 WSHSY and CDR2 SAAADI. CDR3 nucleotides: TGCGCCAGCAAAGGGACTAGCGGGAGGGCCTACGAGCAGTACTTC. Translation: CASKGTSGRAYEQYF.